This T cell receptor beta chain stems from a study of T cell repertoires in cytomegalovirus infection (dated by TCRdb to the late 2010s). Background for the entire study: Donor HLA type was relevant to the analysis, as public TCR beta signatures indicated carriage of CMV infection together with the matching HLA type. Study-wide findings and limitations: In the ex vivo response, HLA-C-restricted CMV-specific TCR beta clonotypes were dominant, and in two of eight donors the single most frequent clonotype came from this HLA-C-restricted group. Cumulative frequency of public TCR beta family members discriminated carriers of CMV infection plus the relevant HLA type in this cohort and an independent 352-donor cohort.

The CDR3 runs 18 residues from the cysteine to the phenylalanine. The kept DNA is CDR3 alone, 54 bases in frame from the first base. The germline V gene specifies SGHRS as CDR1 and YFSETQ as CDR2. After removal of 7 bases from V and 4 bases from J, the junction retains 15 bases not matched to a gene. As concerns this clonotype: Its antigen specificity is not known. No base-level quality is on record; no much larger clone is a single base apart.

The sample was run on an Illumina HiSeq 1500. Through fastp at Q25 and MiXCR, TCRdb rebuilt clones from the public reads, retaining in-frame beta chains. Merged by CDR3 protein, the rows form single entries marked with the most common genes and DNA. The sample includes 250,000 to 300,000 distinct CDR3 sequences, with roughly an eighth observed a single time. 7% to 9.5% of the sample is held by the ten biggest clonotypes. Sequences were obtained from PBMCs. This receptor was identified in a human donor in good health (CMV status not recorded). Some clones in this sample may be carry-over from other donors' samples. The sequence is built from TRBV5-1 and TRBJ2-2; TRBD2 fits 11 bases in the junction. The nucleotides read TGCGCCAGCGCCACCGGGACTAGCGGAAGTATAACCACCGGGGAGCTGTTTTTT. This is translated as CASATGTSGSITTGELFF.